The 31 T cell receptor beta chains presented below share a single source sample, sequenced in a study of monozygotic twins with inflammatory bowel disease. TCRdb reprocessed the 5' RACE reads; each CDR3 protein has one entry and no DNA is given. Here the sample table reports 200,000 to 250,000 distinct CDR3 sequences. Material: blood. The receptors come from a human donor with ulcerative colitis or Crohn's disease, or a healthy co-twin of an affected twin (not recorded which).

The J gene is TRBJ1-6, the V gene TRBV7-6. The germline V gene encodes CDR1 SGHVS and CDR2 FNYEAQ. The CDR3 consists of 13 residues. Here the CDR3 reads CASSLDYNSPLHF.

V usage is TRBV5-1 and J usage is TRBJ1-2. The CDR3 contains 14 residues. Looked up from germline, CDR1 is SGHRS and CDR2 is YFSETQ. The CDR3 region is CASSAEPENYGYTF.

The CDR3 sequence is CAISPGTGPGGGQPQHF. J is TRBJ1-5 and V is TRBV10-3; TCRdb selects TRBD1, and the lack of DNA leaves this call unchecked. CDR1 and CDR2 from the germline V gene are ENHRY and SYGVKD. This CDR3 spans 17 amino acids.

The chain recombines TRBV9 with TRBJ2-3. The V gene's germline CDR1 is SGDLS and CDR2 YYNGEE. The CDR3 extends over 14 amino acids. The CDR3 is CASSVVSYTDTQYF.

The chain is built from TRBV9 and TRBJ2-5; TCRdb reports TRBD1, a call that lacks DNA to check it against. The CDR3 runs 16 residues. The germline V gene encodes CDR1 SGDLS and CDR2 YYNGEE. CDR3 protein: CASSVSVQGSEETQYF. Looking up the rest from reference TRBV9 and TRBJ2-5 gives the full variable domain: DSGVTQTPKHLITATGQRVTLRCSPRSGDLSVYWYQQSLDQGLQFLIQYYNGEERAKGNILERFSAQQFPDLHSELNLSSLELGDSALYFCASSVSVQGSEETQYFGPGTRLLVL.

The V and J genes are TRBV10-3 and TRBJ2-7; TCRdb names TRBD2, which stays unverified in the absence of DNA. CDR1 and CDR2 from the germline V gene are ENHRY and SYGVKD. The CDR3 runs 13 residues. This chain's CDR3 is CAIMGTSTYEQYF.

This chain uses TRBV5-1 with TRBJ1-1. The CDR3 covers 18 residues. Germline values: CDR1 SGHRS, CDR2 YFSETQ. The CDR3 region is CASSLAPDGGMGSTEAFF.

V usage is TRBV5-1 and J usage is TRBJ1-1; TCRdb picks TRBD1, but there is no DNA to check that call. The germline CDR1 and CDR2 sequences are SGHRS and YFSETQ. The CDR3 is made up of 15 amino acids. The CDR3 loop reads CASTEDRGLFAEAFF.

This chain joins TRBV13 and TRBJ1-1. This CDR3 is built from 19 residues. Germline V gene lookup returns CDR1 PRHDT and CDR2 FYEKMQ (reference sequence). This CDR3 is CASSFNRAPPADRNTEAFF. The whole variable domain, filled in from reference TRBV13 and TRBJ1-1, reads AAGVIQSPRHLIKEKRETATLKCYPIPRHDTVYWYQQGPGQDPQFLISFYEKMQSDKGSIPDRFSAQQFSDYHSELNMSSLELGDSALYFCASSFNRAPPADRNTEAFFGQGTRLTVV.

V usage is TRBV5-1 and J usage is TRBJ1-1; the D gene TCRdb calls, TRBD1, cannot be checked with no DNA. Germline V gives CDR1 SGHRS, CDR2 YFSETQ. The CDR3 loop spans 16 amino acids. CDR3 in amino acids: CASSSRTGRANTEAFF.

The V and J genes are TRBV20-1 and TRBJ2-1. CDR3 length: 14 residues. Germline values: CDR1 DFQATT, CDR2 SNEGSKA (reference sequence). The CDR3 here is CSASWRGSYNEQFF.

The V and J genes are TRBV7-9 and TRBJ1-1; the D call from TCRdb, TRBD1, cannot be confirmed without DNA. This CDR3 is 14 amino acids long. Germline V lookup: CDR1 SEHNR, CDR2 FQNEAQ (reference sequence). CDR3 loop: CASSSETGYTEAFF.

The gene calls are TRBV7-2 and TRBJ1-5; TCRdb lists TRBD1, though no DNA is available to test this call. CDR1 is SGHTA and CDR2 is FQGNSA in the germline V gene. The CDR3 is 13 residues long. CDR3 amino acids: CASSSTGFEPQHF.

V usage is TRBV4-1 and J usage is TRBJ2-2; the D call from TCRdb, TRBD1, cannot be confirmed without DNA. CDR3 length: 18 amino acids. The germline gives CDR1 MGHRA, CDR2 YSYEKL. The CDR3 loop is CASSRGKVQGYDTGELFF.

The chain's CDR3 is CASNRRDYGYTF. The rearrangement uses TRBV19 and TRBJ1-2; TCRdb outputs TRBD1, but without DNA this stays unchecked. The CDR3 totals 12 residues. CDR1 LNHDA and CDR2 SQIVND come from the germline V gene (reference sequence).

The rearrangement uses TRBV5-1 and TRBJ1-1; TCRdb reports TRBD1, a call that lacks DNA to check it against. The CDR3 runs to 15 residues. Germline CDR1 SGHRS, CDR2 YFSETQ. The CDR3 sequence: CASSSYVDRPPEAFF.

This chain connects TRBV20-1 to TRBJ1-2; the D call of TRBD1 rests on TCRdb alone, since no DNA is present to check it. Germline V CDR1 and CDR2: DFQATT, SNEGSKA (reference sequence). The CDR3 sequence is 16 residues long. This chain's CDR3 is CSARGAGTGSNYGYTF.

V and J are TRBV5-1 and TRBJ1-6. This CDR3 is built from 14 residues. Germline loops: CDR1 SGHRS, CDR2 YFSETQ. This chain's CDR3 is CASSLEQRNSPLHF. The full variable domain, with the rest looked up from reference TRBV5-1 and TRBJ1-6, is KAGVTQTPRYLIKTRGQQVTLSCSPISGHRSVSWYQQTPGQGLQFLFEYFSETQRNKGNFPGRFSGRQFSNSRSEMNVSTLELGDSALYLCASSLEQRNSPLHFGNGTRLTVT.

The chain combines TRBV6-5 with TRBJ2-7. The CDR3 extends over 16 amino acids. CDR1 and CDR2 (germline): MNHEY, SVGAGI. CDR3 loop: CASSYSYGSAPYEQYF.

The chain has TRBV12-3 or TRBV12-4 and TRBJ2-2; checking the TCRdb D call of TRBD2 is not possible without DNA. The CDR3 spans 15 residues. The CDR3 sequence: CASRDVRGPRGELFF.

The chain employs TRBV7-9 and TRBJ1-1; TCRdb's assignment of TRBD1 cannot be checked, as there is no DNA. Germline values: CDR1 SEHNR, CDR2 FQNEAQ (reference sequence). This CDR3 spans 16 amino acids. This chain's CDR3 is CASSLGGQGGKTEAFF.

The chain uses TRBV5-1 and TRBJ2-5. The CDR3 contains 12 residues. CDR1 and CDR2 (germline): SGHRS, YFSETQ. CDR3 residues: CASSLDFETQYF.

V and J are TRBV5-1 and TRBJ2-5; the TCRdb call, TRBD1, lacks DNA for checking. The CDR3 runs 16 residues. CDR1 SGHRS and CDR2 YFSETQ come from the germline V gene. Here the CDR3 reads CASSFSGLDRQETQYF.

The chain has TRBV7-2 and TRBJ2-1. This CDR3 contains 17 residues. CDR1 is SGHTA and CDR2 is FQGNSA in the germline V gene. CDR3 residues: CASTFRSGASSYNEQFF.

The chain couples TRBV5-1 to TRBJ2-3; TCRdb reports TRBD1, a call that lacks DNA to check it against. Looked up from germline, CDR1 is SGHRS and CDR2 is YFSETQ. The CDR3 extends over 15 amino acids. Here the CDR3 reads CASSLAYGATDTQYF. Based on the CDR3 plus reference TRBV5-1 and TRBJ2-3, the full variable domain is KAGVTQTPRYLIKTRGQQVTLSCSPISGHRSVSWYQQTPGQGLQFLFEYFSETQRNKGNFPGRFSGRQFSNSRSEMNVSTLELGDSALYLCASSLAYGATDTQYFGPGTRLTVL.

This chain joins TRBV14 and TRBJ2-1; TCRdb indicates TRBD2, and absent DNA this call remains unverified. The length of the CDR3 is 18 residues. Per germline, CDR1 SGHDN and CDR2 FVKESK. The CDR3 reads CASSQDLGTSGWLNEQFF.

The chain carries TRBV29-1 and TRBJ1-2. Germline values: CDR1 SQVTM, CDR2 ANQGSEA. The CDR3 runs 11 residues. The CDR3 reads CSATGYYGYTF.

CDR3 amino acids: CASSLRWSDYEQYF. V gene TRBV5-1 combines with J gene TRBJ2-7. CDR1 and CDR2 (germline): SGHRS, YFSETQ. The CDR3 is 14 residues long.

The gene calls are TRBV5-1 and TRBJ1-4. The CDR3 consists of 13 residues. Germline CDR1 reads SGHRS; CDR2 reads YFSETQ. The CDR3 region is CASSLGTDEKLFF.

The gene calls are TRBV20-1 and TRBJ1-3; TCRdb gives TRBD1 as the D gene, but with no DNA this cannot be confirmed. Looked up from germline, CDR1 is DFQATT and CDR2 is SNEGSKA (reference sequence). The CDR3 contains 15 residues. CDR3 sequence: CSARPGTASGNTIYF.

CDR3 sequence: CASSLAPGALPYEQYF. V gene TRBV5-1 combines with J gene TRBJ2-7; the TRBD1 assignment by TCRdb is unverifiable without DNA. This CDR3 is 16 amino acids long. The germline V gene encodes CDR1 SGHRS and CDR2 YFSETQ. Complete variable domain (other parts from reference TRBV5-1 and TRBJ2-7): KAGVTQTPRYLIKTRGQQVTLSCSPISGHRSVSWYQQTPGQGLQFLFEYFSETQRNKGNFPGRFSGRQFSNSRSEMNVSTLELGDSALYLCASSLAPGALPYEQYFGPGTRLTVT.